The 28 T cell receptor beta chains below all came from one sample that was sequenced in a study of OX40 agonist ivuxolimab in advanced cancers. Measured with immunoSEQ multiplex PCR; TCRdb has only the in-frame clones, and not every one. The repertoire holds some 17,000 clones, with 72% as singletons. The source material was CD4+ or CD8+ T cells sorted from blood, sampled in a trial of the OX40 agonist ivuxolimab. The receptor source for this set is an adult with an advanced solid tumor such as melanoma, head and neck, liver or kidney cancer.

The chain combines TRBV27 with TRBJ1-6; perhaps TRBD1 as D (5 bases). This CDR3 region has 16 residues. Germline CDR1 and CDR2: MNHEY and SMNVEV (reference sequence). V was shortened by 2 bases and J by 3 bases, with 11 bases between the two germline ends. CDR3 bases: TGTGCCAGCAGTTTAGATCACAGGAGCTATAATTCACCCCTCCACTTT. It is translated as CASSLDHRSYNSPLHF.

The V call is TRBV7-6, the J call TRBJ2-7; D may correspond to TRBD1 or TRBD2 (5 bases each). CDR3 length equals 13 residues. Trimming removed 5 bases from V and 3 bases from J, with 11 bases in between. CDR1 SGHVS and CDR2 FNYEAQ come from the germline V gene. CDR3 bases: TGTGCCAGCAGCCTAGGGACCGTCTACGAGCAGTACTTC. It encodes CASSLGTVYEQYF.

The chain joins TRBV7-9 to TRBJ2-7; 11 bases are a match to TRBD2. J lost 4 bases, V lost 5 bases, and 4 bases had no gene match. The V gene's germline CDR1 is SEHNR and CDR2 FQNEAQ (reference sequence). The CDR3 sequence is 14 residues long. The CDR3 region is CASSLLAGGYEQYF. The CDR3, as DNA: TGTGCCAGCAGCCTTCTAGCGGGGGGTTACGAGCAGTACTTC.

This clone showed up just once. The chain employs TRBV7-6 and TRBJ2-7; D is undetermined. The V gene lost 2 bases and the J gene lost 5 bases, with 10 bases spanning the gap. CDR1 is SGHVS, CDR2 FNYEAQ, per germline. The CDR3 contains 13 residues. CDR3 DNA sequence: TGTGCCAGCAGCTTATCGTATGCGAACGAGCAGTACTTC. Protein sequence: CASSLSYANEQYF.

The genes are TRBV6-1 and TRBJ2-1; 8 nucleotides align to TRBD2. The length of the CDR3 is 13 residues. Germline loops: CDR1 MNHNS, CDR2 SASEGT. Trimming removed 7 bases from V and 8 bases from J; junction bases left unmatched: 7. The CDR3 here is CASKISGVDEQFF. CDR3 coding DNA: TGTGCCAGCAAGATTAGCGGGGTGGATGAGCAGTTCTTC.

This sequence joins TRBV19 and TRBJ1-2; 7 bases match TRBD1. Germline CDR1 LNHDA, CDR2 SQIVND (reference sequence). The CDR3 is made up of 16 amino acids. V lost 5 bases and J lost 0; bases outside the gene matches: 9. The CDR3 nucleotides read TGTGCCAGTAGTGCTGACAGGGTAGGAGCTAACTATGGCTACACCTTC. The encoded protein is CASSADRVGANYGYTF.

The rearrangement links TRBV29-1 to TRBJ2-5; tentatively, D is TRBD2 (6 bases). This CDR3 region has 15 residues. Germline-derived CDR1 and CDR2 are SQVTM and ANQGSEA. Trimming shortened V by 3 bases and J by 1 base, and 15 bases separated the two germline ends. CDR3 bases: TGCAGCGTTGAGCGGCGGGGCGCGGGCCAAGAGACCCAGTACTTC. Its translation: CSVERRGAGQETQYF.

Here the CDR3 reads CASTLGQGGYEQYF. The DNA of the CDR3 is TGTGCCAGCACCCTCGGACAGGGAGGCTACGAGCAGTACTTC. The V call is TRBV28, the J call TRBJ2-7; 8 bases are shared with TRBD1. The CDR3 extends over 14 amino acids. In germline, CDR1 is MDHEN, CDR2 SYDVKM. The V gene end was trimmed by 7 bases and the J gene end by 3 bases; junction bases not matched to a gene: 8.

The sample holds a few counts of this clone. J is TRBJ2-5 and V is TRBV2; D gene unclear. The CDR3 loop spans 13 amino acids. CDR1 and CDR2 from the germline V gene are SNHLY and FYNNEI. Trimming took off 2 bases at V and 1 base at J, with 5 bases between the two ends. CDR3 amino acids: CASSEWVQETQYF. CDR3 bases: TGTGCCAGCAGTGAATGGGTCCAAGAGACCCAGTACTTC.

This chain connects TRBV7-9 to TRBJ2-7; the D gene is possibly TRBD1 (6 bases). Germline lookup yields CDR1 SEHNR and CDR2 FQNEAQ (reference sequence). This CDR3 contains 15 residues. V lost 4 bases and J 3 bases, leaving 16 bases between the germline ends. Here the CDR3 DNA reads TGTGCCAGCAGCTCCTATGACAGGTCCCGCTACGAGCAGTACTTC. Translated: CASSSYDRSRYEQYF.

The CDR3 DNA follows: TGTGCCAGCCTCCGGAACACCGGGGAGCTGTTTTTT. Amino acid sequence: CASLRNTGELFF. This rearrangement joins TRBV7-9 to TRBJ2-2; D not resolved. CDR1 is SEHNR, CDR2 FQNEAQ, per germline (reference sequence). CDR3 length equals 12 residues. V was clipped by 8 bases and J by 1 base, with 5 bases between them.

This chain uses TRBV28 with TRBJ2-1; TRBD1 aligns across 7 bases. The V segment lost 6 bases and the J segment 6 bases; nucleotides outside the gene matches: 5. Germline CDR1 MDHEN, CDR2 SYDVKM. This CDR3 region has 13 residues. CDR3: CASSQGTVNEQFF. CDR3 bases: TGTGCCAGCAGCCAAGGGACAGTCAATGAGCAGTTCTTC.

The chain has TRBV28 and TRBJ2-3; D may be TRBD1 or TRBD2 (5 bases each). There are 11 residues in the CDR3. V dropped 3 bases and J dropped 11 bases, with 9 bases sitting between them. Per the germline V gene, CDR1 is MDHEN and CDR2 is SYDVKM. This chain's CDR3 is CASSFRDQQYF. CDR3 sequence (DNA): TGTGCCAGCAGTTTCCGGGACCAGCAGTATTTT.

CDR3 nucleotide sequence: TGTGCCAGCAGCTCGCGAGATGGGGGGAAACTCTACGAGCAGTACTTC. Translating gives CASSSRDGGKLYEQYF. The chain is built from TRBV7-2 and TRBJ2-7, with a possible D match to TRBD2 (6 bases). V was cut by 4 bases and J by 3 bases, with 19 bases left in between. The germline CDR1 and CDR2 sequences are SGHTA and FQGNSA. This CDR3 is built from 16 residues.

The chain combines TRBV5-4 with TRBJ2-5; possible D gene TRBD2, 7 bases. Judging by the DNA end, TRBJ2-7 fits better; the J call may be wrong. Per the germline V gene, CDR1 is SGHNT and CDR2 is YYREEE (reference sequence). This CDR3 contains 16 residues. DNA of the CDR3: TGTGCCAGCTCAAAGCCCGGGGGGCCTAAGCCCTACGAGCAGTACTTC. It encodes CASSKPGGPKPYEQYF.

By proportion, this clone is medium-sized. The chain joins TRBV9 to TRBJ2-7, with D perhaps matching TRBD2 (7 bases). Per germline, CDR1 SGDLS and CDR2 YYNGEE. The CDR3 spans 16 residues. Trimming stripped 3 bases from V and 2 bases from J, with 18 bases between. DNA of the CDR3: TGTGCCAGCAGCGGGGGGGGCCCCTTCAATGCCTACGAGCAGTACTTC. Its protein product is CASSGGGPFNAYEQYF.

This chain links TRBV30 with TRBJ1-1, with D possibly TRBD1 on 5 matching bases. The CDR3 is made up of 11 amino acids. The germline gives CDR1 GTSNPN, CDR2 SVGIG (reference sequence). V was clipped by 5 bases and J by 7 bases, with 11 bases between them. CDR3 sequence: CAWAWGGEAFF. In DNA, the CDR3 is TGTGCCTGGGCCTGGGGCGGTGAAGCTTTCTTT.

The table lists this clone with a few counts. The chain couples TRBV9 to TRBJ1-5; D uncertain. V lost 0 bases, J lost 9 bases, and 10 bases lay in between. This CDR3 has 13 residues. Germline V gene lookup returns CDR1 SGDLS and CDR2 YYNGEE. The CDR3 region has the DNA TGTGCCAGCAGCGTAGGCGCCCTTGGGCCCCAGCATTTT. Translation: CASSVGALGPQHF.

This chain uses TRBV4-1 with TRBJ2-1; 7 bases match TRBD1. Germline loops: CDR1 MGHRA, CDR2 YSYEKL. V dropped 3 bases and J dropped 7; count of bases not matched to a gene: 9. This CDR3 has 15 amino acids. For the CDR3, the DNA is TGCGCCAGCAGCCATCTCGTCGGGACAGCAAATGAGCAGTTCTTC. The encoded protein is CASSHLVGTANEQFF.

In this sample, this clone turned up a few times. This chain uses TRBV29-1 with TRBJ1-1; 7 bases match TRBD1. The CDR3 covers 12 residues. Germline V gene sequence: CDR1 SQVTM, CDR2 ANQGSEA. Trimming at V came to 0 bases and at J to 8 bases, leaving 3 bases not matched to a gene. The CDR3: CSVEDQGVEAFF. The CDR3 DNA follows: TGCAGCGTTGAAGATCAGGGGGTGGAAGCTTTCTTT.

This clone was counted a single time. The CDR3 sequence: CASSPGTVSSTDTQYF. CDR3 in DNA: TGCGCCAGCAGCCCGGGGACAGTGTCCTCCACAGATACGCAGTATTTT. This chain connects TRBV5-1 to TRBJ2-3; 7 nucleotides line up with TRBD1. J lost 2 bases, V lost 4 bases, and 10 bases had no gene match. Germline CDR1 is SGHRS and CDR2 is YFSETQ. This CDR3 is 16 amino acids long.

This chain connects TRBV6-6 to TRBJ2-7; D is unresolved. CDR1 is MNHNY and CDR2 is SVGAGI in the germline V gene (reference sequence). V gave up 8 bases and J gave up 1 base, with 12 bases separating them. This CDR3 comprises 13 residues. The CDR3 protein is CASHTDGSYEQYF. In nucleotides, the CDR3 is TGTGCCAGCCATACGGACGGTTCCTACGAGCAGTACTTC.

This clone was detected only a few times. CDR3: CASSFPQGHQETQYF. Written as DNA, the CDR3 is TGTGCCAGCAGCTTTCCCCAGGGGCACCAAGAGACCCAGTACTTC. The rearrangement uses TRBV7-9 and TRBJ2-5; D is possibly TRBD1 (6 bases). Germline V lookup: CDR1 SEHNR, CDR2 FQNEAQ (reference sequence). V lost 3 bases and J 0 bases, leaving 11 bases between the germline ends. The CDR3 runs 15 residues.

On this clone itself: The junction departs from the called germline gene at one end, perhaps through a read error. This chain uses TRBV7-3 with TRBJ2-7, with TRBD2 as a possible D gene (5 bases). CDR3 length equals 15 residues. Germline loops: CDR1 SGHTA, CDR2 FQGTGA. Here the CDR3 DNA reads TGCGCCAGCAGCCATCTTTTGGACTCCTTTGAAGAGCAGTACTTC. Translating gives CASSHLLDSFEEQYF.

The V call is TRBV5-6, the J call TRBJ2-7; D is ambiguous. V gave up 2 bases and J gave up 6 bases, with 6 bases separating them. Looked up from germline, CDR1 is SGHDT and CDR2 is YYEEEE. This CDR3 is 11 amino acids long. CDR3 residues: CASSFSFEQYF. The CDR3 DNA is TGTGCCAGCAGCTTTTCATTCGAGCAGTACTTC.

This sequence joins TRBV6-6 and TRBJ2-7, with no clear D. This CDR3 spans 14 amino acids. V was shortened by 2 bases and J by 0 bases, with 8 bases between the two germline ends. Per the germline V gene, CDR1 is MNHNY and CDR2 is SVGAGI (reference sequence). The CDR3 here is CASSYGKDSYEQYF. The CDR3, as DNA: TGTGCCAGCAGTTACGGAAAGGACTCCTACGAGCAGTACTTC.

This chain joins TRBV7-9 and TRBJ2-7, with D unresolved. Germline CDR1 is SEHNR and CDR2 is FQNEAQ (reference sequence). The CDR3 is made up of 16 amino acids. V lost 5 bases, J lost 3 bases, and 20 bases lay in between. Here the CDR3 reads CASSHTDDSFDYEQYF. The CDR3, as DNA: TGTGCCAGCAGCCATACTGATGACTCCTTTGACTACGAGCAGTACTTC.

This clone was recorded a few times. The germline gene is not matched at one end of the junction; a read error may be the cause. The rearrangement links TRBV27 to TRBJ2-7; D might be TRBD1 or TRBD2, each matching 5 bases. Germline loops: CDR1 MNHEY, CDR2 SMNVEV (reference sequence). This CDR3 has 13 residues. Here the CDR3 reads CASSLFHSGTLDF. DNA of the CDR3: TGTGCCAGCAGTTTATTCCATTCCGGGACCCTAGACTTC.